Following are 5 T cell receptor beta chains from one sample sequenced in a study of blood T cell repertoires in COVID-19. Libraries were prepared by immunoSEQ multiplex PCR; TCRdb keeps only in-frame clonotypes and omits some of them. The data show just under 45,000 clones, with 75% to 90% seen just once and 1% to 1.5% held by the top ten. The specimen sequenced was peripheral blood. All receptors derive from a woman aged 40 to 49 with acute or convalescent COVID-19.

This clone has more than one count but fewer than ten. In DNA form, the CDR3 reads TGTGCCAGCAGCCCCCAGCAGGGGCCCTCCTACGAGCAGTACTTC. Its protein product is CASSPQQGPSYEQYF. The rearrangement joins TRBV7-8 to TRBJ2-7; D is possibly TRBD1 (6 bases). The CDR3 totals 15 residues. Trimming removed 5 bases at V and 0 bases at J, with 14 bases between. The V gene's germline CDR1 is SGHVS and CDR2 FQNEAQ.

The V and J genes are TRBV6-6 and TRBJ2-1; possibly TRBD2 for D (5 bases). CDR3 length: 12 residues. Trimming left V 5 bases short and J 5 bases short, with 7 bases between. Germline CDR1 and CDR2: MNHNY and SVGAGI (reference sequence). The chain's CDR3 is CASSPGDNEQFF. CDR3 nucleotide sequence: TGTGCCAGCAGTCCCGGGGACAATGAGCAGTTCTTC.

The J gene is TRBJ2-1, the V gene TRBV3-1 (or the pseudogene TRBV3-2); D unresolved. Looked up from germline, CDR1 is LGHDT and CDR2 is YNNKEL (reference sequence). Deletions cut 0 bases from V and 5 bases from J, with 14 bases between. CDR3 length equals 16 residues. In DNA form, the CDR3 reads TGTGCCAGCAGCCAAGATTTCCTGGCTAGAAACAATGAGCAGTTCTTC. Translation: CASSQDFLARNNEQFF.

The chain has TRBV3-1 (or the pseudogene TRBV3-2) and TRBJ2-2; 7 bases align to TRBD1. The germline V gene has CDR1 LGHDT and CDR2 YNNKEL (reference sequence). The CDR3 has 13 residues. The V segment lost 5 bases and the J segment 5 bases; nucleotides outside the gene matches: 2. This chain's CDR3 is CASSRQGTGELFF. Here the CDR3 DNA reads TGTGCCAGCAGCAGACAGGGAACCGGGGAGCTGTTTTTT.

V and J are TRBV5-5 and TRBJ2-3; 9 positions match TRBD1. Germline V gene data show CDR1 as SGHKS and CDR2 as YYEKEE (reference sequence). CDR3 length: 16 residues. The J segment lost 3 bases and the V segment lost 4 bases, leaving 9 bases of the junction unmatched. The CDR3 DNA reads TGTGCCAGCAGCCCGTCGAGGACAGGGGTGACAGATACGCAGTATTTT. Its protein is CASSPSRTGVTDTQYF.